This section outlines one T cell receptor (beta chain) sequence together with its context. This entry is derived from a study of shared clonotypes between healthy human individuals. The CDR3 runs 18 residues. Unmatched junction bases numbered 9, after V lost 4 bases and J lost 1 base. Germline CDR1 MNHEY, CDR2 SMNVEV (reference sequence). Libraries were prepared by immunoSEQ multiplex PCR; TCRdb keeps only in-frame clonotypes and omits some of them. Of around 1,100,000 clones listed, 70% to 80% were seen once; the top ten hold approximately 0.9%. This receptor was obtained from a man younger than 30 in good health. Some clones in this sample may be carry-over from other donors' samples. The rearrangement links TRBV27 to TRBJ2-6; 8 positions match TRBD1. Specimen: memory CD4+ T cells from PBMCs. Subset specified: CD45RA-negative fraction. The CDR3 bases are TGTGCCAGCAGTTCCCGGACAGGGTGGGGATCTGGGGCCAACGTCCTGACTTTC. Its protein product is CASSSRTGWGSGANVLTF.